The source of this TCR beta chain is a study of identical twins (TCRdb year 2016). The study in broad terms: To test whether fetal clonotypes persist, the study used deep sequencing on TCR alpha and beta repertoires from monozygotic twins, unrelated adults of various ages, and cord blood. Replicate twin experiments were performed at different times using different library preparation protocols to rule out contamination. General study outcomes and caveats: A weaker excess of twin sharing was found in beta out-of-frame sequences because the signal-to-noise ratio was lowered by fewer shared sequences. Fewer insertions were carried by abundant cord blood beta clonotypes; a weaker similar trend was observed in young adult naive repertoires, while no such trend was observed in memory repertoires. In monozygotic twins, out-of-frame TCR alpha sharing was systematically underestimated by recombination models, although the models agreed with sharing between unrelated individuals. Compared with coincidental sharing between unrelated individuals, out-of-frame TCR alpha sequences shared between twins had an excess of sequences with low generation probability. Invariant T cells such as MAIT and iNKT could partly confound zero-insertion analyses, though diverse VJ usage argued against this for most clonotypes. Conclusions relied on cross-sectional statistical analysis, since the same donors could not be followed over many years.

Trimming at the junction amounts to 4 bases on V and 7 bases on J, and the germline ends lie 13 bases apart. The germline V gene gives CDR1 as SGHVS and CDR2 as FNYEAQ. The CDR3 numbers 14 residues from cysteine through phenylalanine. This entry keeps only the CDR3 DNA: 42 bases, framed from base 1. In the case of this clonotype: Its target antigen remains unknown. No base quality information exists; no much larger clone differs at one position.

Libraries were made using 5' RACE. The reads were generated on an Illumina HiSeq 2000. A universal primer binding site was added through template switching, and the final cDNA carried a unique molecular identifier so that TCR cDNA molecules could be counted accurately. First-strand cDNA for TCR alpha and beta chains was synthesized from specific primers in the conserved constant-segment region. To control for contamination, every cDNA library was double barcoded, receiving both a SMART-Mk sample barcode and Illumina barcodes. TruSeq adapter sequences, together with Illumina sample barcodes, were added in two successive PCR steps. The TCR alpha and beta cDNA libraries were sequenced on the Illumina HiSeq platform using custom primers. The paper's data handling went like this. Unique molecular identifiers were extracted from raw reads with MiGEC, and CDR3 positions were determined with MiXCR. Recombination models were inferred per individual with the repgenHMM and IGoR tools using an EM algorithm. Shared clonotype analysis was performed with the tcR package in R, normalizing sharing by the product of cloneset sizes. To study raw recombination free of thymic and clonal selection effects, out-of-frame nonproductive sequences were analyzed. In TCRdb, the public reads were trimmed at Q25 with fastp and aligned with MiXCR, with productive beta chains retained. When rows share a CDR3 protein, they turn into one entry using the most common DNA and genes. The V and J calls follow TCRdb's processing rather than the paper's. Counted in this sample were roughly 350,000 distinct CDR3 sequences; 9% to 15% of them appeared once. The ten largest clones represent just over 7% of the sample.

All donors were healthy Caucasians. The twin cohort consisted of three pairs of female monozygotic twins, all aged roughly 18 to 30 years. Positive isolation kits from Invitrogen were used to isolate the CD4+ and CD8+ T cell populations. Another study also made use of these data, one on yellow fever vaccine responses in identical twins. The second study's authors report: The authors reported that the T cell response to vaccination in identical twins appeared partly convergent and partly personalized. Focusing on identical twins, the study followed the T cell clones that responded to the vaccine, and did so with precision.

This chain joins TRBV7-6 to TRBJ1-4, with the D gene call left open. The origin of this receptor is a woman aged 18-35 years in good health. Material for sequencing was CD8+ T cells sorted from blood. CDR3 loop: CASSYQEFGEKLFF. The nucleotides read TGTGCCAGCAGCTACCAGGAATTTGGTGAAAAACTGTTTTTT.